Following are 19 T cell receptor beta chains from one sample sequenced in a study of T cells in Graves' hyperthyroidism and ophthalmopathy. Amplification of TCR beta CDR3 regions used RNA as the template. The HTBI primer set served for first-round RT-PCR of the TCR CDR3. TCRdb re-analysed the multiplex PCR reads in MiXCR, keeping a single row per CDR3 protein. The table lists approximately 690,000 distinct CDR3 sequences, more than 20% of them singletons. Sequenced: blood. The receptor source for this set is a man younger than 45 with Graves' ophthalmopathy.

This clonotype came up many times. The chain links TRBV28 to TRBJ1-1, with unresolved D. Trimming shortened V by 5 bases and J by 1 base, and 14 bases separated the two germline ends. Germline V gives CDR1 MDHEN, CDR2 SYDVKM. The length of the CDR3 is 15 residues. The CDR3 reads CASSVAGQRNTEAFF. For the CDR3, the DNA is TGTGCCAGCAGTGTAGCGGGCCAGCGGAACACTGAAGCTTTCTTT. Filled out from reference TRBV28 and TRBJ1-1, the complete variable domain reads DVKVTQSSRYLVKRTGEKVFLECVQDMDHENMFWYRQDPGLGLRLIYFSYDVKMKEKGDIPEGYSVSREKKERFSLILESASTNQTSMYLCASSVAGQRNTEAFFGQGTRLTVV.

This clonotype was counted between two and nine times. The chain couples TRBV27 to TRBJ1-1; D gene uncertain. This CDR3 is 13 amino acids long. The germline V and J ends were trimmed by 7 bases and 0 bases, with 9 bases remaining between them. Germline CDR1 MNHEY, CDR2 SMNVEV (reference sequence). This CDR3 is CASTRSLNTEAFF. CDR3 sequence (DNA): TGTGCCAGCACTCGGTCCCTGAACACTGAAGCTTTCTTT.

This clonotype was seen ten or more times. The chain joins TRBV5-1 to TRBJ2-5, with a possible D match to TRBD2 (9 bases). The CDR3 has 16 amino acids. The V and J ends lost 3 bases and 4 bases respectively, with 19 bases between them. CDR1 is SGHRS, CDR2 YFSETQ, per germline. The CDR3 nucleotides read TGCGCCAGCAGCTCATCTAGCGGGACAGGATCAGAGACCCAGTACTTC. This translates into CASSSSSGTGSETQYF.

This clonotype was seen repeatedly, ten times or more. The CDR3 coding sequence is TGTGCCAGCAGCGGCGGGCTGGATAGCGGGCCTTACAATGAGCAGTTCTTC. This translates into CASSGGLDSGPYNEQFF. V usage is TRBV11-2 and J usage is TRBJ2-1; TRBD2 agrees at 7 bases. The CDR3 consists of 17 residues. Trimming removed 5 bases from V and 4 bases from J; junction bases left unmatched: 14. The germline V gene encodes CDR1 SGHAT and CDR2 FQNNGV.

There are many counts of this clonotype. This sequence joins TRBV5-1 and TRBJ1-1; weak D call: TRBD1 (6 bases). CDR1 and CDR2 from the germline V gene are SGHRS and YFSETQ. The CDR3 totals 14 residues. The ends were cut back, 2 bases at V and 3 bases at J, with 11 bases in the middle. CDR3 nucleotide sequence: TGCGCCAGCAGCTTAGACAGGAGGGACACTGAAGCTTTCTTT. It specifies CASSLDRRDTEAFF.

This clonotype has just a few counts. The chain recombines TRBV28 with TRBJ1-6, with D maybe TRBD1 (5 bases). In germline, CDR1 is MDHEN, CDR2 SYDVKM. The CDR3 length is 19 residues. V lost 0 bases and J 0 bases, leaving 15 bases between the germline ends. CDR3 residues: CASSLWPREPSSYNSPLHF. CDR3 sequence (DNA): TGTGCCAGCAGTTTATGGCCCAGGGAGCCGAGCTCCTATAATTCACCCCTCCACTTT.

The chain employs TRBV16 and TRBJ1-2; weak D call: TRBD1 (6 bases). CDR3 length equals 15 residues. V was shortened by 1 base and J by 4 bases, with 13 bases between the two germline ends. Looked up from germline, CDR1 is KGHSY and CDR2 is FQNENV. The CDR3 nucleotides are TGTGCCAGCAGCCAATATAGCCCGGGGGCCTATGGCTACACCTTC. This translates into CASSQYSPGAYGYTF.

This clonotype was observed a handful of times. This sequence joins TRBV12-3 or TRBV12-4 and TRBJ2-5, with D uncertain. The CDR3 sequence is 12 residues long. The V end lost 8 bases, the J end lost 1 base, and 8 bases lay between the germline ends. The CDR3 sequence is CASASSQETQYF. As DNA, the CDR3 is TGTGCCAGCGCTTCCTCCCAAGAGACCCAGTACTTC.

This clonotype was observed at least ten times. J is TRBJ2-2 and V is TRBV28; D may be TRBD2 (5 bases). V dropped 3 bases and J dropped 6 bases, with 14 bases sitting between them. CDR1 and CDR2 from the germline V gene are MDHEN and SYDVKM. The CDR3 is 15 residues long. CDR3 sequence: CASSFLRGIAGELFF. CDR3 nucleotide sequence: TGTGCCAGCAGTTTCCTTCGGGGTATCGCCGGGGAGCTGTTTTTT.

The V and J genes are TRBV6-9 and TRBJ1-1; 7 bases agree with TRBD1. The J segment lost 7 bases and the V segment lost 2 bases, leaving 4 bases of the junction unmatched. The CDR3 runs to 13 residues. Germline CDR1 is MNHGY and CDR2 is SVAAGI. In DNA, the CDR3 is TGTGCCAGCAGTTATACGGGGACAGATGAAGCTTTCTTT. Residues: CASSYTGTDEAFF.

The chain has TRBV19 and TRBJ1-1, with unresolved D. CDR1 is LNHDA and CDR2 is SQIVND in the germline V gene (reference sequence). V dropped 7 bases and J dropped 4 bases, with 16 bases sitting between them. The length of the CDR3 is 14 residues. CDR3 in DNA: TGTGCCAGTACCCTTCAGATCCTGCGCACTGAAGCTTTCTTT. Protein sequence: CASTLQILRTEAFF.

This clonotype showed up many times. The J gene is TRBJ2-3, the V gene TRBV7-3; no definite D call. CDR1 is SGHTA, CDR2 FQGTGA, per germline. V was cut by 4 bases and J by 0 bases, with 5 bases left in between. This CDR3 region has 13 residues. The CDR3 sequence: CASSSDSTDTQYF. CDR3 DNA sequence: TGTGCCAGCAGCTCAGACAGCACAGATACGCAGTATTTT.

In this sample, this clonotype turned up a few times. The chain employs TRBV4-1 and TRBJ1-2; D is ambiguous. The V gene lost 4 bases and the J gene lost 2 bases, with 11 bases spanning the gap. Per the germline V gene, CDR1 is MGHRA and CDR2 is YSYEKL. The CDR3 length is 14 residues. In DNA, the CDR3 is TGCGCCAGCAGCCTCCCCGGGAAAAACTATGGCTACACCTTC. Its translation: CASSLPGKNYGYTF.

The table lists this clonotype with many counts. The V and J genes are TRBV28 and TRBJ2-3, with a tentative D call TRBD1 (6 bases). The V and J ends lost 6 bases and 9 bases respectively, with 13 bases between them. The CDR3 spans 12 residues. Germline V gene sequence: CDR1 MDHEN, CDR2 SYDVKM. CDR3: CASRATGRTQYF. CDR3 in DNA: TGTGCCAGCAGAGCAACAGGGAGAACGCAGTATTTT.

The sample holds a few counts of this clonotype. V usage is TRBV7-8 and J usage is TRBJ1-2; 9 bases fit TRBD1. Per germline, CDR1 SGHVS and CDR2 FQNEAQ. V gave up 2 bases and J gave up 9 bases; unmatched junction bases: 16. The CDR3 length is 17 residues. The CDR3 DNA reads as TGTGCCAGCAGCTTATCTGGGACAGGGAAGACGAGGTTGAGCTACACCTTC. Its protein product is CASSLSGTGKTRLSYTF.

This clonotype has a handful of counts. The genes are TRBV20-1 and TRBJ2-7; D might be TRBD1 (5 bases). This CDR3 is 15 amino acids long. Per germline, CDR1 DFQATT and CDR2 SNEGSKA (reference sequence). With 0 bases removed from V and 0 bases from J, the gap between germline ends came to 12 bases. The CDR3 loop is CSARDRAGISYEQYF. CDR3 in DNA: TGCAGTGCTAGAGATCGGGCAGGGATCTCCTACGAGCAGTACTTC.

The V call is TRBV20-1, the J call TRBJ2-3, with D hard to call. The CDR3 is made up of 12 amino acids. In germline, CDR1 is DFQATT, CDR2 SNEGSKA (reference sequence). V was cut by 5 bases and J by 1 base, with 7 bases left in between. As DNA, the CDR3 is TGCAGTGCTCCCAAGGGCACAGATACGCAGTATTTT. Translated: CSAPKGTDTQYF.

This clonotype showed up many times. The V and J genes are TRBV11-3 and TRBJ2-3; a possible D gene is TRBD1 (6 bases). CDR1 SGHNT and CDR2 YENEEA come from the germline V gene. This CDR3 has 16 residues. V shed 5 bases and J shed 1 base, with 16 bases lying between them. The CDR3 protein is CASSRHRVCRTDTQYF. In DNA form, the CDR3 reads TGTGCCAGCAGCAGACACAGGGTTTGTCGCACAGATACGCAGTATTTT.

In this sample, this clonotype turned up a few times. The chain carries TRBV16 and TRBJ1-1, with D uncertain. Trimming stripped 2 bases from V and 5 bases from J, with 6 bases between. This CDR3 is 12 amino acids long. Germline CDR1 KGHSY, CDR2 FQNENV. CDR3 amino acids: CASSQQTTEAFF. The CDR3 DNA reads TGTGCCAGCAGCCAACAAACAACTGAAGCTTTCTTT. The full variable domain, with the rest looked up from reference TRBV16 and TRBJ1-1, is GEEVAQTPKHLVRGEGQKAKLYCAPIKGHSYVFWYQQVLKNEFKFLISFQNENVFDETGMPKERFSAKCLPNSPCSLEIQATKLEDSAVYFCASSQQTTEAFFGQGTRLTVV.